These 13 T cell receptor beta chains share one sample of origin, sequenced in a study of tumor-infiltrating lymphocytes in localized non-small cell lung cancer. Repertoires were generated with immunoSEQ multiplex PCR, while TCRdb's copy carries only in-frame clones and drops some. Of some 30,000 clones in the sample, approximately 85% were seen once. The sequenced sample consisted of lung tumor tissue. The receptors here all came from a human donor with non-small cell lung cancer.

The chain has TRBV7-9 and TRBJ1-2; TRBD1 matches 7 bases. CDR1 and CDR2 from the germline V gene are SEHNR and FQNEAQ (reference sequence). With V trimmed by 5 bases and J by 6 bases, 12 bases remained unmatched. The CDR3 loop spans 15 amino acids. The CDR3 region has the DNA TGTGCCAGCAGCCAATTGCAGGGGACAGTGGATGGCTACACCTTC. Its translation is CASSQLQGTVDGYTF.

This clone was seen once. This chain links TRBV9 with TRBJ1-2; perhaps TRBD1 as D (5 bases). The CDR3 is 15 amino acids. Per the germline V gene, CDR1 is SGDLS and CDR2 is YYNGEE. V lost 2 bases and J lost 2, with 13 bases in between. The CDR3 loop is CASSVIGGSNYGYTF. The DNA for the CDR3 is TGTGCCAGCAGCGTTATCGGGGGTTCAAACTATGGCTACACCTTC.

The J gene is TRBJ2-7, the V gene TRBV25-1; D is possibly TRBD2 (6 bases). Trimming shortened V by 4 bases and J by 0 bases, and 7 bases separated the two germline ends. Germline values: CDR1 MGHDK, CDR2 SYGVNS. The CDR3 has 13 amino acids. The CDR3 here is CASSADYSYEQYF. CDR3 DNA sequence: TGTGCCAGCAGTGCGGACTACTCCTACGAGCAGTACTTC.

This clone was found once. The V and J genes are TRBV13 and TRBJ2-3, with D unresolved. V was trimmed by 5 bases and J by 6 bases, leaving 6 bases between them. CDR3 length: 11 amino acids. Germline CDR1 reads PRHDT; CDR2 reads FYEKMQ (reference sequence). CDR3 amino acids: CASSLSDTQYF. CDR3 DNA: TGTGCCAGCAGCCTTTCGGATACGCAGTATTTT. Combining the CDR3 with reference TRBV13 and TRBJ2-3 gives the whole variable domain AAGVIQSPRHLIKEKRETATLKCYPIPRHDTVYWYQQGPGQDPQFLISFYEKMQSDKGSIPDRFSAQQFSDYHSELNMSSLELGDSALYFCASSLSDTQYFGPGTRLTVL.

The gene calls are TRBV5-1 and TRBJ1-2, with no clear D. This CDR3 contains 13 residues. Germline V CDR1 and CDR2: SGHRS, YFSETQ. The V and J ends lost 5 bases and 6 bases respectively, with 14 bases between them. The CDR3 here is CASRPLVLDGYTF. CDR3 DNA sequence: TGCGCCAGCAGGCCACTCGTGCTGGATGGCTACACCTTC. Together with reference TRBV5-1 and TRBJ1-2, the CDR3 gives the full variable domain: KAGVTQTPRYLIKTRGQQVTLSCSPISGHRSVSWYQQTPGQGLQFLFEYFSETQRNKGNFPGRFSGRQFSNSRSEMNVSTLELGDSALYLCASRPLVLDGYTFGSGTRLTVV.

The V call is TRBV5-4, the J call TRBJ2-7, with D perhaps assigned TRBD1 or TRBD2 (5 bases each). The V and J ends lost 1 base and 3 bases respectively, with 14 bases between them. The CDR3 length is 15 residues. The germline gives CDR1 SGHNT, CDR2 YYREEE (reference sequence). The CDR3 region is CASSLYRDAVYEQYF. As DNA, the CDR3 is TGTGCCAGCAGCTTGTATCGGGACGCGGTCTACGAGCAGTACTTC.

This chain uses TRBV19 with TRBJ1-5; 7 bases map to TRBD1. The V gene's germline CDR1 is LNHDA and CDR2 SQIVND (reference sequence). J lost 2 bases, V lost 6 bases, and 7 bases had no gene match. The CDR3 has 15 amino acids. The CDR3 loop reads CASSKQGRGNQPQHF. CDR3 nucleotide sequence: TGTGCCAGTAGCAAACAGGGGCGCGGCAATCAGCCCCAGCATTTT. The variable domain in full, completed from reference TRBV19 and TRBJ1-5, reads DGGITQSPKYLFRKEGQNVTLSCEQNLNHDAMYWYRQDPGQGLRLIYYSQIVNDFQKGDIAEGYSVSREKKESFPLTVTSAQKNPTAFYLCASSKQGRGNQPQHFGDGTRLSIL.

V is TRBV7-9 and J is TRBJ1-5; D ambiguous. The germline V gene has CDR1 SEHNR and CDR2 FQNEAQ (reference sequence). This CDR3 comprises 12 residues. The germline V and J ends were trimmed by 4 bases and 10 bases, with 11 bases remaining between them. The DNA of the CDR3 is TGTGCCAGCAGCTCCGAGCGGACTCCCCAGCATTTT. Translation gives CASSSERTPQHF.

The genes are TRBV30 and TRBJ1-5; D possibly corresponds to TRBD1 (6 bases). Per the germline V gene, CDR1 is GTSNPN and CDR2 is SVGIG (reference sequence). CDR3 length: 15 amino acids. V was pared by 1 base and J by 0 bases, with 10 bases between. In DNA, the CDR3 is TGTGCCTGGAGTGCGACAGGTCGTAGCAATCAGCCCCAGCATTTT. The encoded protein is CAWSATGRSNQPQHF.

This sequence joins TRBV7-2 and TRBJ1-2, with TRBD1 as a possible D gene (5 bases). This CDR3 contains 12 residues. Per the germline V gene, CDR1 is SGHTA and CDR2 is FQGNSA. Trimming stripped 4 bases from V and 5 bases from J, with 8 bases between. As DNA, the CDR3 is TGTGCCAGCAGCTCAGACAGTTATGGCTACACCTTC. Its translation is CASSSDSYGYTF.

The chain is built from TRBV7-9 and TRBJ2-7; a weak D match, TRBD2 (5 bases). The V gene lost 1 base and the J gene lost 6 bases, with 16 bases spanning the gap. The CDR3 has 15 amino acids. Germline-derived CDR1 and CDR2 are SEHNR and FQNEAQ (reference sequence). CDR3 DNA: TGTGCCAGCAGCTTAGGATTGGGCCCCGCGGGCGAGCAGTACTTC. This encodes CASSLGLGPAGEQYF.

This rearrangement joins TRBV7-2 to TRBJ1-6; possible D gene TRBD1, 6 bases. V lost 8 bases and J 10 bases, leaving 21 bases between the germline ends. The CDR3 sequence is 15 residues long. CDR1 is SGHTA, CDR2 FQGNSA, per germline. CDR3 coding DNA: TGTGCCAGCGCGCTTGGTACACAGGGCGGATCACCCCTCCACTTT. This encodes CASALGTQGGSPLHF.

The chain is built from TRBV5-5 and TRBJ2-3; possibly TRBD1 for D (6 bases). Trimming shortened V by 3 bases and J by 0 bases, and 11 bases separated the two germline ends. The CDR3 runs to 15 residues. Germline V gene sequence: CDR1 SGHKS, CDR2 YYEKEE (reference sequence). The DNA for the CDR3 is TGTGCCAGCAGCTGGACAGTCCCTAGCACAGATACGCAGTATTTT. Protein product: CASSWTVPSTDTQYF. Full variable domain (outside the CDR3, taken from reference TRBV5-5 and TRBJ2-3): DAGVTQSPTHLIKTRGQQVTLRCSPISGHKSVSWYQQVLGQGPQFIFQYYEKEERGRGNFPDRFSARQFPNYSSELNVNALLLGDSALYLCASSWTVPSTDTQYFGPGTRLTVL.